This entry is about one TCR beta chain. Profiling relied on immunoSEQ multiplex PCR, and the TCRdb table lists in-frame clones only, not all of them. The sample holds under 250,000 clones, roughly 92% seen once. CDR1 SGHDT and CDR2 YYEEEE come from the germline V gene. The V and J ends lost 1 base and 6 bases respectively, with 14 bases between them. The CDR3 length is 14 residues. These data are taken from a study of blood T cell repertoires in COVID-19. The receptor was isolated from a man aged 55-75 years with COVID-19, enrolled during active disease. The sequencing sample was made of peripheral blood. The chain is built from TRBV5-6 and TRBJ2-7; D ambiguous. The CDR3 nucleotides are TGTGCCAGCAGCTTGTTAGGCTCTTCAGGCGAGCAGTACTTC. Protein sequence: CASSLLGSSGEQYF.